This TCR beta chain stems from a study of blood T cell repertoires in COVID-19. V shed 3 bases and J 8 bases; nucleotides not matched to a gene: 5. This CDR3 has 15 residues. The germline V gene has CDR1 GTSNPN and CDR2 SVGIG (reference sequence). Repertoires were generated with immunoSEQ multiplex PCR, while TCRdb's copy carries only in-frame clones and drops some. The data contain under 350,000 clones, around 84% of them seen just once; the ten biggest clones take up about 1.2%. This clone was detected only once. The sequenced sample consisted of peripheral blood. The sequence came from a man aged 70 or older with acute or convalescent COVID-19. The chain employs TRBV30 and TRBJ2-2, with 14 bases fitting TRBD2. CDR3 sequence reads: CAWRRLAGGSGELFF. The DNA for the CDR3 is TGTGCCTGGAGGAGACTAGCGGGAGGGTCGGGGGAGCTGTTTTTT.